This record covers a single T cell receptor (beta chain). This clone was seen just once. Its antigen has not been determined. Base-call qualities are not available, and no considerably larger clone is one nucleotide away. CD8 naive samples consisted of CD45RO-negative cells that were positively selected for CCR7, yielding a CD45RA+CCR7+ population without TemRA cells. The donors were healthy, HIV-negative adults who had no recently reported acute infections or vaccinations. Only Caucasian adults living in Nashville, Tennessee, USA were represented among the donors. Blood was obtained by leukapheresis, after which PBMCs were separated by Ficoll-Histopaque density gradient centrifugation and cryopreserved in liquid nitrogen vapor phase. Analytical flow cytometry was used to check the purity and quantity of each magnetically sorted T cell population. Each sorted fraction had its genomic DNA isolated and then quantified by UV absorbance on a Nanodrop 2000c.

This sample is drawn from a study of shared clonotypes between healthy human individuals (dated by TCRdb to the early 2020s). Background on the whole study: The cohort comprised two women and a few men aged 18 to 49 years. For each donor, CD4 naive and CD4 memory were each given three plates, CD8 naive was given two plates, and CD8 memory was given one plate. Different laboratories and diverse techniques were used to prepare libraries and sequence TCR repertoires, to increase sequencing depth and limit assay-specific biases. To estimate repertoire size and how much clonotypes are shared between individuals, the study performed deep sequencing of blood TCR repertoires from roughly five healthy adults. Leukapheresis yielded between about 0.8 and 9.5 billion PBMCs per donor.

Summary of the overall study and its limitations: Pairwise subsampling indicated that sequencing depth was expected to affect the degree of clonotype sharing among donors. Larger estimated clonotype richness was generally found for naive subsets than for memory subsets. When a handful of donors were compared, the shared fraction of clonotypes was 5% to 6.5% for naive CD4, more than 3% for naive CD8, about 2.4% for memory CD4, and 0.4% for memory CD8. Only blood was sampled, and tissue TCR repertoires likely differ from those in blood. Because the study included only a small number of donors, the genetic and exposure-history diversity represented was limited. Compared with non-shared clonotypes, clonotypes shared by all four sorted-subset donors had higher generation probabilities. Incomplete sequencing was indicated by rarefaction of sorted-subset datasets, despite the large sequencing depth.

Using the deep immunoSEQ assay, TCR CDR3 regions were amplified from genomic DNA by multiplex PCR. Genomic DNA extracted from each cell subset was distributed evenly over all wells of several immunoSEQ 96-well plates, and each plate served as one replicate. For sorted subsets, 200 ng of genomic DNA, equivalent to some 33,000 T cell genomes, went into each replicate PCR. The purified libraries were quantified using a Qubit 3.0 fluorometer, sized with a Bioanalyzer 2100, and then quantified again using the KAPA Library Quantification kit. Every immunoSEQ 96-well plate was sequenced on a dedicated single-read 150-cycle Illumina NextSeq 550 flow cell. On the study's bioinformatics: The immunoSEQ output contained only junctional sequences without quality scores, so filtering could not match that applied to full-length reads. To assign V/J genes and CDR3, sequences were annotated using PyIR, a Python wrapper for IgBLAST v1.9, with IMGT germline references. Any read was removed if the V/J assignment was weak (E-value above 1e-6), the CDR3 was missing, or the read contained stop codons, out-of-frame junctions, or ambiguous translated residues. V3J clonotypes were defined as sequences sharing the same inferred V gene, J gene, and CDR3 amino acid sequence. To compute the percentage overlap between repertoires, the number of shared unique clonotypes was divided by the size of the smaller repertoire. Three approaches were used to assess repertoire richness: RTK rarefaction, the Chao1 estimator, and Recon v2.1 estimates of unobserved clonotypes. Generation probabilities for all TCRbeta clonotypes obtained by the gDNA method from four donors were computed using OLGA. TCRdb mirrors the immuneACCESS table, restricted to in-frame sequences. Some clones are absent from its copies; in checked studies, under half trace to an unresolved V gene, and the reason for the others is unknown. That table is the source of V, J and clone size, and D and trimming were worked out from the DNA. In this sample the table shows roughly 2.1 million clones, more than 85% of which occur a single time. In total, the top ten clones hold around 1.7% of the sample.

The origin of this receptor is a man aged 18 to 30 in good health. Some clones in this sample may be carry-over from other donors' samples. What was sequenced was naive CD8+ T cells from PBMCs. The sample's cell subset or site label, decoded: CD45RA+CCR7+.

The DNA sequence is as follows: TGTGCCAGCAGCCGAACACTAGCGGGAGGGCTTAATGAGCAGTTCTTC. It translates to CASSRTLAGGLNEQFF. The chain is made from TRBV7-7 and TRBJ2-1; 13 middle bases align to TRBD2. Trimming accounts for 5 bases at V and 7 bases at J, while the number of junction bases matched to no gene is 8. CDR1 and CDR2 (SSHAT, FNYEAQ) derive from the germline V gene (reference sequence). The CDR3 holds 16 amino acids from the cysteine to the phenylalanine. The kept DNA is CDR3 alone, 48 bases in frame from the first base. The full variable domain, with segments outside the CDR3 supplied by the reference TRBV7-7 and TRBJ2-1 proteins, appears as GAGVSQSPRYKVTKRGQDVTLRCDPISSHATLYWYQQALGQGPEFLTYFNYEAQPDKSGLPSDRFSAERPEGSISTLTIQRTEQRDSAMYRCASSRTLAGGLNEQFFGPGTRLTVL.